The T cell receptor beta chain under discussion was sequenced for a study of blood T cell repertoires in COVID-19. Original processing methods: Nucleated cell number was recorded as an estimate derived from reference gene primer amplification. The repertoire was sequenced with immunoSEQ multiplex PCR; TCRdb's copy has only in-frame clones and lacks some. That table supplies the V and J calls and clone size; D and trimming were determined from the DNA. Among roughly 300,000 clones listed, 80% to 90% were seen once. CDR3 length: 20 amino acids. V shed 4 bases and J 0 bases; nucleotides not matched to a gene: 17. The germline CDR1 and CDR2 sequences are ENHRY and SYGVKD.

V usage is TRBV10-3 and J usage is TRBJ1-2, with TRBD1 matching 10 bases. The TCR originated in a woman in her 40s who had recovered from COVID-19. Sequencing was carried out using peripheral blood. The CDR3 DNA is TGTGCCATCAGTGTAATAAGTAGGGCGGGACAGGGGCCTCCTAACTATGGCTACACCTTC. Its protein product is CAISVISRAGQGPPNYGYTF.